Shown below are 18 T cell receptor beta chains from a single sample sequenced in a study of regulatory T cells in long-lasting Graves disease. The time point: newly diagnosed GD, antithyroid drugs for less than 3 months. Scientists built the TCR library using RNA that was extracted from PBMCs. Researchers made TCR beta libraries by using iRepertoire HTBI primers and running Arm-PCR on CDR3 regions. TCRdb reprocessed the multiplex PCR reads via MiXCR and lists one record per CDR3 protein. The data contain under 450,000 distinct CDR3 sequences, about 10% of them singletons. The same sample was also studied in work on T cells in Graves' hyperthyroidism and ophthalmopathy.

Sequenced here: peripheral blood mononuclear cells (PBMCs), sampled at new diagnosis, from a patient treated with antithyroid drugs. Receptors originate from a woman aged 18-29 years with Graves disease.

This rearrangement joins TRBV6-1 to TRBJ1-5, with TRBD1 identical over 8 bases. V shed 7 bases and J 7 bases; nucleotides not matched to a gene: 6. Germline assignment: CDR1 MNHNS and CDR2 SASEGT. The CDR3 is made up of 13 amino acids. CDR3 in DNA: TGTGCCAGCACCCTGACAGGGGCCCAGCCCCAGCATTTT. Its translation: CASTLTGAQPQHF.

This clonotype was observed a few times. The rearrangement uses TRBV13 and TRBJ2-7; 8 positions match TRBD2. Germline CDR1 PRHDT, CDR2 FYEKMQ (reference sequence). The CDR3 has 15 amino acids. Trimming cost V 5 bases and J 2 bases; bases outside gene matches: 8. In DNA form, the CDR3 reads TGTGCCAGCAGCGTCAGCGGGGGCAACCCCTACGAGCAGTACTTC. Translated: CASSVSGGNPYEQYF.

This clonotype was seen at least ten times. The chain couples TRBV2 to TRBJ1-4; D unclear. The CDR3 has 14 amino acids. Germline CDR1 and CDR2: SNHLY and FYNNEI. V was trimmed by 2 bases and J by 7 bases, leaving 11 bases between them. CDR3 loop: CASSERSLSEKLFF. The CDR3 bases are TGTGCCAGCAGTGAACGAAGTTTGAGTGAAAAACTGTTTTTT.

This clonotype was seen at least ten times. The rearrangement links TRBV28 to TRBJ2-1; TRBD1 matches 9 bases. The CDR3 consists of 16 residues. J was trimmed by 5 bases and V by 4 bases; bases with no gene match: 9. In germline, CDR1 is MDHEN, CDR2 SYDVKM. CDR3 in amino acids: CASSSLDRGWDNEQFF. DNA for the CDR3: TGTGCCAGCAGTTCACTCGACAGGGGGTGGGACAATGAGCAGTTCTTC.

This clonotype was recorded a few times. A much bigger clone sits one base away, suggesting this may be a read error. V and J are TRBV2 and TRBJ2-1; D may correspond to TRBD1 or TRBD2 (5 bases each). The DNA end is a closer match to TRBJ2-5, so the J assignment may be wrong. This CDR3 has 15 amino acids. Germline-derived CDR1 and CDR2 are SNHLY and FYNNEI. In DNA, the CDR3 is TGTGCCAGCAATGCCCTAACGGGGACCCAAGAGACCCAGTACTTC. Translation: CASNALTGTQETQYF.

This clonotype was recorded many times. The V and J genes are TRBV6-1 and TRBJ2-1, with 7 nucleotides matching TRBD1. Germline trimming cut 6 bases from V and 5 bases from J; bases unmatched to any gene: 10. CDR3 length: 15 amino acids. The germline V gene encodes CDR1 MNHNS and CDR2 SASEGT. The CDR3 DNA reads as TGTGCCAGCAGGGGGGCTAGGGGGCACAACAATGAGCAGTTCTTC. It translates to CASRGARGHNNEQFF.

This clonotype was seen repeatedly, ten times or more. The junction and the germline gene differ at one end; a read error may be behind it. This rearrangement joins TRBV5-1 to TRBJ2-5; 7 bases align to TRBD2. Per the germline V gene, CDR1 is SGHRS and CDR2 is YFSETQ. The CDR3 extends over 16 amino acids. In nucleotides, the CDR3 is TGTGCCAGCAGCTTACGGGACTACCTCTCCCAAGAGACCCAGTACTTC. Protein: CASSLRDYLSQETQYF.

This clonotype was seen repeatedly, ten times or more. The chain links TRBV11-2 to TRBJ2-2; D might be TRBD1 (6 bases). V lost 3 bases and J lost 4, with 12 bases in between. CDR3 length: 15 residues. Germline lookup yields CDR1 SGHAT and CDR2 FQNNGV. As DNA, the CDR3 is TGTGCCAGCAGCTTGATACAGGGTGTCACCGGGGAGCTGTTTTTT. It codes for CASSLIQGVTGELFF.

On this clonotype: This likely stems from a read error, as it lies one base from a far larger clone. This chain links TRBV11-2 with TRBJ1-1; TRBD1 agrees at 7 bases. The germline gives CDR1 SGHAT, CDR2 FQNNGV. This CDR3 comprises 14 residues. For the CDR3, the DNA is TGTGCCAGCAGCTATCTGGACAGGAACACTGAAGCTTCCTTT. Protein sequence: CASSYLDRNTEASF.

This clonotype was recorded many times. The chain couples TRBV2 to TRBJ1-6; TRBD1 matches 7 bases. The CDR3 consists of 13 residues. Trimming removed 6 bases from V and 7 bases from J; junction bases left unmatched: 3. Looked up from germline, CDR1 is SNHLY and CDR2 is FYNNEI. CDR3 sequence reads: CASRTGTNSPLHF. The CDR3 DNA follows: TGTGCCAGCAGGACAGGGACAAATTCACCCCTCCACTTT.

The table lists this clonotype with many counts. This chain links TRBV15 with TRBJ2-7; no definite D call. Germline CDR1 is LNHNV and CDR2 is YYDKDF (reference sequence). V lost 3 bases to trimming and J lost 2 bases, with 14 bases between them. This CDR3 contains 15 residues. The CDR3 nucleotides are TGTGCCACCAGCAGCCTGCACGCAAACACCTACGAGCAGTACTTC. Translating gives CATSSLHANTYEQYF.

This clonotype has ten or more counts. The CDR3 spells CASRKSGLAVAKNIQYF. The CDR3 DNA sequence: TGTGCCAGCCGAAAGTCGGGGCTAGCGGTAGCCAAAAACATTCAGTACTTC. The rearrangement links TRBV12-3 or TRBV12-4 to TRBJ2-4; 7 bases fit TRBD2. V dropped 8 bases and J dropped 0; count of bases not matched to a gene: 13. The CDR3 is 17 residues long.

This clonotype was detected ten times or more. The gene calls are TRBV6-2 or TRBV6-3 and TRBJ1-2; D unresolved. Trimming took off 2 bases at V and 3 bases at J, with 7 bases between the two ends. CDR3 length: 13 residues. Germline CDR1 MNHEY, CDR2 SVGEGT. The CDR3 nucleotides are TGTGCCAGCAGTTACAGGAAAGACTATGGCTACACCTTC. This codes for CASSYRKDYGYTF.

This clonotype showed up just once. V gene TRBV4-3 combines with J gene TRBJ1-6; no definite D call. The ends were cut back, 3 bases at V and 8 bases at J, with 8 bases in the middle. This CDR3 contains 13 residues. Germline CDR1 reads LGHNA; CDR2 reads YSLEER. CDR3 bases: TGCGCCAGCAGCCAGAGAGAGGATTCACCCCTCCACTTT. This codes for CASSQREDSPLHF.

Ten or more counts support this clonotype. This chain connects TRBV30 to TRBJ2-5; D is undetermined. Germline values: CDR1 GTSNPN, CDR2 SVGIG (reference sequence). This CDR3 comprises 16 residues. V lost 3 bases to trimming and J lost 3 bases, with 20 bases between them. The CDR3 coding sequence is TGTGCCTGGAGCGTCTCGACTCGCCCCTGGGAAGAGACCCAGTACTTC. Protein product: CAWSVSTRPWEETQYF.

In its sample, this clonotype was seen many times. V and J are TRBV27 and TRBJ2-2; TRBD2 aligns across 7 bases. V lost 3 bases, J lost 6 bases, and 7 bases stayed unmatched. The CDR3 has 15 residues. Germline CDR1 reads MNHEY; CDR2 reads SMNVEV (reference sequence). CDR3 loop: CASSFGGSGAGELFF. The CDR3 DNA reads TGTGCCAGCAGTTTTGGCGGGAGTGGCGCCGGGGAGCTGTTTTTT.

The rearrangement uses TRBV19 and TRBJ2-6; TRBD1 is a possible D gene (6 bases). Between the trimmed V and J ends, which lost 3 bases and 2 bases, there was a span of 14 bases. Germline CDR1 is LNHDA and CDR2 is SQIVND (reference sequence). The CDR3 has 17 amino acids. The CDR3 DNA sequence: TGTGCCAGTAGTATGTGGCAGGGGCATACTGGGGCCAACGTCCTGACTTTC. It translates to CASSMWQGHTGANVLTF. Full variable domain (missing parts from reference TRBV19 and TRBJ2-6): DGGITQSPKYLFRKEGQNVTLSCEQNLNHDAMYWYRQDPGQGLRLIYYSQIVNDFQKGDIAEGYSVSREKKESFPLTVTSAQKNPTAFYLCASSMWQGHTGANVLTFGAGSRLTVL.

This clonotype showed up many times. This chain joins TRBV3-1 and TRBJ2-1; 15 bases align to TRBD2. The trim removed 3 bases at V and 6 bases at J, leaving 3 bases unmatched. This CDR3 has 16 amino acids. Germline CDR1 LGHDT, CDR2 YNNKEL (reference sequence). The CDR3 region is CASSHTGLAGGNEQFF. Here the CDR3 DNA reads TGTGCCAGCAGCCACACGGGACTAGCGGGAGGCAATGAGCAGTTCTTC.